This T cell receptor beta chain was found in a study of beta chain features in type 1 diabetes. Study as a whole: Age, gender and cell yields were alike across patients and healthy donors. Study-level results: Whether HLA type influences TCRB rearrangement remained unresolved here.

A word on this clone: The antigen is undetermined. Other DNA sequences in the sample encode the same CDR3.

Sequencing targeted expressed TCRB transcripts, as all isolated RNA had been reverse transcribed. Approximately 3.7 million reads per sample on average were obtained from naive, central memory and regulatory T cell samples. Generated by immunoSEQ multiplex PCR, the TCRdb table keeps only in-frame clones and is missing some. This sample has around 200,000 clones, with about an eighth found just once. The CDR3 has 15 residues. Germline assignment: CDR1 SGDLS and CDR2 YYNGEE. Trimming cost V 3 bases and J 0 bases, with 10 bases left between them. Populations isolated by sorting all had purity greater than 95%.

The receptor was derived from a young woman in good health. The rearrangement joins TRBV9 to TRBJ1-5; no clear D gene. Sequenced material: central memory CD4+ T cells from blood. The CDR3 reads CASSGTGYSNQPQHF. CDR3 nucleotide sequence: TGTGCCAGCAGCGGCACGGGATATAGCAATCAGCCCCAGCATTTT.